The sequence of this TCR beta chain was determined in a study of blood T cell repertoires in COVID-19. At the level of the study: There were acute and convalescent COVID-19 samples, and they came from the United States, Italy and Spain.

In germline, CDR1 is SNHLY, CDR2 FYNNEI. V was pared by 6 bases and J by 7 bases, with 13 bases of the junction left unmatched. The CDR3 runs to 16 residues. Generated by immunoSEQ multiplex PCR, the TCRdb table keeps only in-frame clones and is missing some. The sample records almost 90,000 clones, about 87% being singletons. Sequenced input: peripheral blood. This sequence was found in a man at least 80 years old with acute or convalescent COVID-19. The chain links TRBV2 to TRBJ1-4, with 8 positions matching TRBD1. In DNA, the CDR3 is TGTGCCAGCAGGGCCGGGTCCAGGGGGCAAGGTGAAAAACTGTTTTTT. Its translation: CASRAGSRGQGEKLFF. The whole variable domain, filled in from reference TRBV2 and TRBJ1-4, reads EPEVTQTPSHQVTQMGQEVILRCVPISNHLYFYWYRQILGQKVEFLVSFYNNEISEKSEIFDDQFSVERPDGSNFTLKIRSTKLEDSAMYFCASRAGSRGQGEKLFFGSGTQLSVL.